The entry below describes one T cell receptor beta chain. Its antigen is undetermined. The sample is drawn from a study of cytomegalovirus exposure and HLA in healthy donors. The study, taken as a whole, reports: The study dropped some indistinguishable V segments, TRBV6-2 and TRBV6-3 among them. Roughly uniform depth of sequencing across donors was assumed in presence/absence analyses. By HLA locus, TCR association rates varied in a later analysis, with DRB1 showing the most and HLA-C the fewest. In a later analysis, at a false discovery rate of 0.05, over 15,000 TCR beta sequences matched HLA alleles.

This CDR3 is 15 amino acids long. With V trimmed by 6 bases and J by 2 bases, 6 bases remained unmatched. Germline V gives CDR1 SEHNR, CDR2 FQNEAQ (reference sequence). Vbeta (60) and Jbeta (13) primers were used in the PCR. Method: immunoSEQ multiplex PCR; TCRdb's copy keeps in-frame clones and lacks some. Of about 110,000 clones in the sample, approximately 81% are singletons; the top ten hold roughly 2%. The chain employs TRBV7-9 and TRBJ2-7; 11 nucleotides match TRBD2. The sample comprised PBMCs. The origin of this receptor is a woman in her twenties or thirties in good health and CMV-seronegative. The CDR3, as DNA: TGTGCCAGCAGTCTTCTAGCGGGAGGTACCTACGAGCAGTACTTC. This translates into CASSLLAGGTYEQYF.